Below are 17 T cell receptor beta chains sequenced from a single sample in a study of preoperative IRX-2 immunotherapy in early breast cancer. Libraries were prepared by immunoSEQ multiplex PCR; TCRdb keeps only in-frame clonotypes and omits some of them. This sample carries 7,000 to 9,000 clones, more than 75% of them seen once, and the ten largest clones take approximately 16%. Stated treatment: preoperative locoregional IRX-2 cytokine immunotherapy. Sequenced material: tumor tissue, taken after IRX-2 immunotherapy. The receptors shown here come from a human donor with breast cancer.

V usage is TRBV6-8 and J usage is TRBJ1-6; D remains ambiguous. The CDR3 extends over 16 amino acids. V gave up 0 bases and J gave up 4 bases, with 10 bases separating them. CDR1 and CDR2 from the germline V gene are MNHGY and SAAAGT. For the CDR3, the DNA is TGTGCCAGCAGTTACTCGAGCGGTGAATATAATTCACCCCTCCACTTT. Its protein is CASSYSSGEYNSPLHF.

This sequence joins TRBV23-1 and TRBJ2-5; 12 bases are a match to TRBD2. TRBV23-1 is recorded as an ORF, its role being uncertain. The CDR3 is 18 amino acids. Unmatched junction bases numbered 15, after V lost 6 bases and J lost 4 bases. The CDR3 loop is CASSHSPTGTSGLETQYF. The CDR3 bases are TGCGCCAGCAGCCACAGCCCCACCGGGACTAGCGGGTTAGAGACCCAGTACTTC.

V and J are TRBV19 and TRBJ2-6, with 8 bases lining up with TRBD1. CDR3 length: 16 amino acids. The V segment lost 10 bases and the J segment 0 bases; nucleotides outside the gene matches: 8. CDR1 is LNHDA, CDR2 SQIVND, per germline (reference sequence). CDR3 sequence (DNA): TGTGCCACAATCGGACAGGGAAGCTCTGGGGCCAACGTCCTGACTTTC. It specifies CATIGQGSSGANVLTF.

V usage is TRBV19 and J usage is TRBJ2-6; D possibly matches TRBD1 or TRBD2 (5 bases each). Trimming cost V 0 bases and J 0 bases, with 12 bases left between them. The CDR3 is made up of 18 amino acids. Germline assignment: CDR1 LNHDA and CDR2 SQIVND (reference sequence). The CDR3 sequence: CASSIDRGAASGANVLTF. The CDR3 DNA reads TGTGCCAGTAGTATAGATCGGGGCGCAGCCTCTGGGGCCAACGTCCTGACTTTC. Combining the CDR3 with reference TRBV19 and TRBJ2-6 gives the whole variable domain DGGITQSPKYLFRKEGQNVTLSCEQNLNHDAMYWYRQDPGQGLRLIYYSQIVNDFQKGDIAEGYSVSREKKESFPLTVTSAQKNPTAFYLCASSIDRGAASGANVLTFGAGSRLTVL.

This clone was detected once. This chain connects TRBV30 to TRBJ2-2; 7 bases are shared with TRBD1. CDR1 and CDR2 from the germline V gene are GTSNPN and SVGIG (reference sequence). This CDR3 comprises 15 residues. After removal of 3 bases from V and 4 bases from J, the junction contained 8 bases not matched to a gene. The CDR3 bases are TGTGCCTGGAGCTCTCTCTACAGGGGCACCGGGGAGCTGTTTTTT. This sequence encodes CAWSSLYRGTGELFF.

The DNA for the CDR3 is TGTGCCAGCATCAACACCGGAGGCACTGAAGCTTTCTTT. Translation gives CASINTGGTEAFF. This chain connects TRBV12-5 to TRBJ1-1; D is uncertain. CDR3 length: 13 amino acids. Per the germline V gene, CDR1 is LGHNT and CDR2 is FRNRAP.

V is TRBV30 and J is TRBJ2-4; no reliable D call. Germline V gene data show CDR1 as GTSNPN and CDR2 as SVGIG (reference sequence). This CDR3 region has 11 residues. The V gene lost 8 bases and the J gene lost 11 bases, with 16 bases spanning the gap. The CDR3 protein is CAGNLGAVQYF. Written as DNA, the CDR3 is TGTGCCGGTAACCTCGGAGCCGTTCAGTACTTC. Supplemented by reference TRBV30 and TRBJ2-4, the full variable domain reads SQTIHQWPATLVQPVGSPLSLECTVEGTSNPNLYWYRQAAGRGLQLLFYSVGIGQISSEVPQNLSASRPQDRQFILSSKKLLLSDSGFYLCAGNLGAVQYFGAGTRLSVL.

As DNA, the CDR3 is TGTGCCAGCTCCCAGGTCGGCTTCTCCTACGAGCAGTACTTC. Encoded protein: CASSQVGFSYEQYF. This sequence joins TRBV6-4 and TRBJ2-7; D gene ambiguous. V lost 8 bases, J lost 0 bases, and 14 bases lay in between. Per the germline V gene, CDR1 is MRHNA and CDR2 is SNTAGT. CDR3 length: 14 residues.

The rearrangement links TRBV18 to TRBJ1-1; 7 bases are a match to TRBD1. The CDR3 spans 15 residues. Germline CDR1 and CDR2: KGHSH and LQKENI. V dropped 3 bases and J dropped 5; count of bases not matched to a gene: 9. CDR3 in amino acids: CASSPLTGSETEAFF. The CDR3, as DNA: TGTGCCAGCTCACCCCTGACAGGGTCGGAAACTGAAGCTTTCTTT.

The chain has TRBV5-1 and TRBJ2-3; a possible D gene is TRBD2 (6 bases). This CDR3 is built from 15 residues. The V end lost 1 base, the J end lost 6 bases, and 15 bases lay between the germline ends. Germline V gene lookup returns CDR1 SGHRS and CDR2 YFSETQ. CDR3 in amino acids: CASSLTSTGRDTQYF. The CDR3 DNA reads TGCGCCAGCAGCTTGACCTCCACGGGGAGGGATACGCAGTATTTT.

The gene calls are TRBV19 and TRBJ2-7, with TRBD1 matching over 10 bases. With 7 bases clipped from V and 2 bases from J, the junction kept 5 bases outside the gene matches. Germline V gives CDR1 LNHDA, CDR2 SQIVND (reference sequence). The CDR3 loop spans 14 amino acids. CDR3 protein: CASNVGTGAYEQYF. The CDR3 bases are TGTGCCAGTAATGTCGGGACAGGGGCCTACGAGCAGTACTTC.

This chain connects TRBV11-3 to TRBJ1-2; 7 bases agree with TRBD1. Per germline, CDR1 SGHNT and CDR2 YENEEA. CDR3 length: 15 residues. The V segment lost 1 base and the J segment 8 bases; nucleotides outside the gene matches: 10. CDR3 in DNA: TGTGCCAGCAGCTTAGGACAGACAGGGAGGTTCGGCTACACCTTC. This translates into CASSLGQTGRFGYTF.

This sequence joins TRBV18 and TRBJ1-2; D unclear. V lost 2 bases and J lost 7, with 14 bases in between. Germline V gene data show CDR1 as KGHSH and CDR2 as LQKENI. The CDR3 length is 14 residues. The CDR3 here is CASSPSDSAGGYTF. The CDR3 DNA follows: TGTGCCAGCTCACCATCAGACTCCGCCGGTGGCTACACCTTC. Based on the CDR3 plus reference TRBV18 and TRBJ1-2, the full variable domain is NAGVMQNPRHLVRRRGQEARLRCSPMKGHSHVYWYRQLPEEGLKFMVYLQKENIIDESGMPKERFSAEFPKEGPSILRIQQVVRGDSAAYFCASSPSDSAGGYTFGSGTRLTVV.

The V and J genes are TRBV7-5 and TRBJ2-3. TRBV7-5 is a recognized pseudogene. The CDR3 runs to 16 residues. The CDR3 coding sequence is TGTGCCAGCAGCTTAACGTCGGGCCCATTCACAGATACGCAGTATTTT. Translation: CASSLTSGPFTDTQYF.

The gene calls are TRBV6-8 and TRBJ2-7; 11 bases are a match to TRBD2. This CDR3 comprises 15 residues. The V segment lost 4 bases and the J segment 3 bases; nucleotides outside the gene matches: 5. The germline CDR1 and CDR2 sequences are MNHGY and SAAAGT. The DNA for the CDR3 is TGTGCCAGCAGTTCCCCGGGACTAGCGGTCTACGAGCAGTACTTC. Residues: CASSSPGLAVYEQYF.

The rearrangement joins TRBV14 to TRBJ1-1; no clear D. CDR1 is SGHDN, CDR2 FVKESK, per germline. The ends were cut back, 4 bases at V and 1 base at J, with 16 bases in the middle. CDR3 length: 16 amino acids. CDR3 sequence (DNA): TGTGCCAGCAGCCCGATTAGCGGACCCACGAACACTGAAGCTTTCTTT. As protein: CASSPISGPTNTEAFF.

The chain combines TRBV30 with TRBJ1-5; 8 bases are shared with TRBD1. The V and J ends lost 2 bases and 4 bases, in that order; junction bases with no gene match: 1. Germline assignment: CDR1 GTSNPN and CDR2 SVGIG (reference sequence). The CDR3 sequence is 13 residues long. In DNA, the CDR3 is TGTGCCTGGAGTAACAGGGGGAATCAGCCCCAGCATTTT. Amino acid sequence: CAWSNRGNQPQHF.